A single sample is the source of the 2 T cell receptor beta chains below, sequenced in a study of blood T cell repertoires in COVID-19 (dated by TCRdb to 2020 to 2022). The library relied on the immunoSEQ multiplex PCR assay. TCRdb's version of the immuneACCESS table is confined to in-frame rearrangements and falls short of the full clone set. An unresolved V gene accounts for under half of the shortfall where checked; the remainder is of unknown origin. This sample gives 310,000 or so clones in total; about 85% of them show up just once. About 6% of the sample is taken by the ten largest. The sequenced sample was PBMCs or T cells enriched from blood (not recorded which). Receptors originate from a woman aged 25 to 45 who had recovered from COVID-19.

The CDR3 spells CASMSGGVGEAFF. The CDR3 nucleotides read TGTGCCAGCATGAGTGGGGGGGTTGGTGAAGCTTTCTTT. V and J are TRBV2 and TRBJ1-1; possibly TRBD1 for D (5 bases). Trimming pared 7 bases from V and 7 bases from J, leaving 16 bases between. Per germline, CDR1 SNHLY and CDR2 FYNNEI. The CDR3 consists of 13 residues.

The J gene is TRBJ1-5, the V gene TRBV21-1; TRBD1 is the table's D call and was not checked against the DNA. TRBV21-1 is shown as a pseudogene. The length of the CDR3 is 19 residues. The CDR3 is CASSKGAPTPCHSNQPQHF. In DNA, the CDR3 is TGTGCCAGCAGCAAAGGGGCACCGACCCCGTGTCATAGCAATCAGCCCCAGCATTTT.